This T cell receptor (beta chain) emerged from a study of blood T cell repertoires in COVID-19 (dated by TCRdb to 2020 to 2022). Notes on the research overall: Samples from collaborators originated in the United States, Italy and Spain and spanned both the acute and convalescent phases of COVID-19. The prospective study material was composed of cDNA or gDNA derived from T cells, B-cell-depleted T cells, or PBMCs. Subjects who had been exposed to COVID-19, were actively infected with it, or had recovered from it provided the deeply sampled blood TCRbeta repertoires that made up the dataset. The repertoires were released in a freely available public database intended as a resource for research on the immune response to SARS-CoV-2. The samples were drawn from the first 160 participants of the ongoing ImmuneRACE study and from 950 to 1,500 subjects provided by 6 global collaborators. Nearly every sample came with metadata listing a de-identified subject ID, COVID-19 status, age in years and sex. Where HLA class I and class II types were available, the types were taken from metadata supplied by the sample provider, not from assay-based typing.

After removal of 6 bases from V and 5 bases from J, the junction retains 5 bases not matched to a gene. There are 13 amino acids in the CDR3, from cysteine to phenylalanine inclusive. Here the CDR3 DNA is all that survives: 39 bases in frame from base 1. CDR1 and CDR2 (SGHVS, FQNEAQ) derive from the germline V gene. On this clone: This receptor's antigen is unknown. It has no much larger one-base neighbor in the sample; base qualities were not kept.

Participants in the prospective study were enrolled through a virtual design, were aged about 18 to 100 years, and lived in roughly 24 United States geographic areas. Cohort assignment in the prospective study relied on participant-reported clinical history from a screening survey and a study questionnaire. In the prospective study, mobile phlebotomists collected whole blood, serum and a nasopharyngeal or oropharyngeal swab from each participant. Over a roughly 2-month period, participants in the prospective study had the option of providing additional blood draws and questionnaires. Before DNA extraction, prospective study blood samples were shipped either frozen or at room temperature. The research as a whole found: How much clinical and demographic metadata was included differed by source and by participant, and the metadata was provided uncurated.

TCRbeta CDR3 regions were amplified from genomic DNA using the immunoSEQ Assay, a bias-controlled multiplex PCR. Per the authors' processing: The number of nucleated cells in each sample was estimated by amplification of reference gene primers within the assay. Sequence reads were collapsed and filtered to measure the absolute abundance of every unique TCRbeta CDR3 rearrangement. For each sample, productive Simpson clonality was calculated as the square root of Simpson's diversity index over productive rearrangements. TCRdb's version of the immuneACCESS table is confined to in-frame rearrangements and falls short of the full clone set. An unresolved V gene accounts for under half of the shortfall where checked; the remainder is of unknown origin. The V and J calls and clone size were taken over from that table, and D and trimming were inferred from the DNA. The sample includes some 200,000 clones, with around 89% observed a single time. Jointly, the top ten make up roughly 3% of the sample.

The sequence joins TRBV7-8 to TRBJ1-2, and TRBD1 matches 8 of the central bases. The clonotype was recovered from a woman under 30 in a cohort exposed to, infected with or recovered from COVID-19 (not recorded which). The sample comprised PBMCs or T cells enriched from blood (not recorded which). The CDR3 in this case is CASSRQGPYGYTF. Read as DNA, the sequence is TGTGCCAGCAGTAGACAGGGGCCATATGGCTACACCTTC.